The 32 T cell receptor beta chains reported below all come from one sample, sequenced in a study of shared clonotypes between healthy human individuals. Libraries were prepared by immunoSEQ multiplex PCR; TCRdb keeps only in-frame clonotypes and omits some of them. The data hold approximately 530,000 clones, with 90% to 96% observed a single time. Input material: naive CD4+ T cells sorted from blood. Subset meaning: CD45RA+ positively selected. The receptors come from a woman aged 25 to 39 in good health.

The chain has TRBV11-2 and TRBJ1-5; the match to TRBD1 covers 10 bases. The CDR3 extends over 15 amino acids. Germline-derived CDR1 and CDR2 are SGHAT and FQNNGV. V was pared by 5 bases and J by 6 bases, with 7 bases of the junction left unmatched. CDR3 residues: CASSLGQGRGQPQHF. The CDR3 coding sequence is TGTGCCAGCAGCCTGGGACAGGGGCGGGGTCAGCCCCAGCATTTT.

This chain joins TRBV28 and TRBJ2-5; D possibly corresponds to TRBD1 (5 bases). In germline, CDR1 is MDHEN, CDR2 SYDVKM. Trimming removed 4 bases at V and 1 base at J, with 10 bases between. CDR3 length: 14 residues. For the CDR3, the DNA is TGTGCCAGCAGTTACAGGCAACTCCAAGAGACCCAGTACTTC. It yields the protein CASSYRQLQETQYF.

As to this clone: Its ends do not fully match the called genes, so a read error is possible. The rearrangement joins TRBV28 to TRBJ2-3; TRBD2 aligns across 9 bases. This CDR3 has 17 amino acids. CDR1 is MDHEN and CDR2 is SYDVKM in the germline V gene. CDR3 nucleotides: TGTGCCAGCAGTTTAGATGCGGGAGGGACGATTACAGATACGCATTATTTT. It is translated as CASSLDAGGTITDTHYF.

In DNA, the CDR3 is TGTGCCAGCAGCTTAGATCGGGGGACGAACAATGAGCAGTTCTTC. This sequence encodes CASSLDRGTNNEQFF. This sequence joins TRBV11-2 and TRBJ2-1; D is possibly TRBD2 (6 bases). CDR1 is SGHAT and CDR2 is FQNNGV in the germline V gene. Trimming removed 0 bases at V and 5 bases at J, with 11 bases between. The CDR3 loop spans 15 amino acids.

The V gene is TRBV7-2, the J gene TRBJ2-2; 7 nucleotides match TRBD1. The CDR3 is made up of 17 amino acids. The V segment lost 3 bases and the J segment 1 base; nucleotides outside the gene matches: 8. Germline CDR1 reads SGHTA; CDR2 reads FQGNSA. The CDR3 region has the DNA TGTGCCAGCAGCTTGGGTTTGAGACAGGGGAACACCGGGGAGCTGTTTTTT. This gives the protein CASSLGLRQGNTGELFF.

A remark on this clone: Other nucleotide sequences from this sample produce the same CDR3. J is TRBJ2-7 and V is TRBV18, with 11 nucleotides matching TRBD2. Germline lookup yields CDR1 KGHSH and CDR2 LQKENI. V lost 3 bases and J lost 3; bases outside the gene matches: 1. The CDR3 sequence is 14 residues long. In DNA, the CDR3 is TGTGCCAGCTCACCTGGGACTAGCGGCTACGAGCAGTACTTC. Protein product: CASSPGTSGYEQYF. The complete variable domain, with remaining parts taken from reference TRBV18 and TRBJ2-7, reads NAGVMQNPRHLVRRRGQEARLRCSPMKGHSHVYWYRQLPEEGLKFMVYLQKENIIDESGMPKERFSAEFPKEGPSILRIQQVVRGDSAAYFCASSPGTSGYEQYFGPGTRLTVT.

The J gene is TRBJ1-4, the V gene TRBV5-1; TRBD1 agrees at 8 bases. Germline V CDR1 and CDR2: SGHRS, YFSETQ. CDR3 length: 16 residues. The V and J ends lost 2 bases and 10 bases, in that order; junction bases with no gene match: 13. CDR3 sequence (DNA): TGCGCCAGCAGCTTACGGGGCCGGGACAGGAGGGGAAAACTGTTTTTT. Its translation: CASSLRGRDRRGKLFF.

V usage is TRBV5-1 and J usage is TRBJ2-5, with D perhaps TRBD1 (5 bases). V gave up 1 base and J gave up 1 base, with 8 bases separating them. The CDR3 is made up of 14 amino acids. Germline CDR1 and CDR2: SGHRS and YFSETQ. The CDR3 here is CASSLTGAQETQYF. CDR3 nucleotide sequence: TGCGCCAGCAGCTTGACAGGAGCCCAAGAGACCCAGTACTTC.

DNA for the CDR3: TGCAGTGCCCCCGGGGTCACTGAAGCTTTCTTT. Protein product: CSAPGVTEAFF. The genes are TRBV20-1 and TRBJ1-1; D is uncertain. This CDR3 is 11 amino acids long. The V end lost 6 bases, the J end lost 4 bases, and 9 bases lay between the germline ends. Germline CDR1 and CDR2: DFQATT and SNEGSKA (reference sequence).

The V gene is TRBV6-5, the J gene TRBJ1-6; D remains ambiguous. The CDR3 length is 14 residues. The germline V gene has CDR1 MNHEY and CDR2 SVGAGI. Between the trimmed V and J ends, which lost 2 bases and 12 bases, there was a span of 14 bases. CDR3 amino acids: CASSYRQTSRPLHF. The CDR3, as DNA: TGTGCCAGCAGTTACCGGCAGACATCGAGACCCCTCCACTTT.

This clone showed up just once. The V and J genes are TRBV28 and TRBJ2-7; 8 bases are shared with TRBD1. Germline assignment: CDR1 MDHEN and CDR2 SYDVKM. V trimming: 2 bases; J trimming: 1 base; junction bases outside the gene matches: 1. The CDR3 length is 14 residues. In DNA form, the CDR3 reads TGTGCCAGCAGTTTACGACAGGGGTCCTACGAGCAGTACTTC. This gives the protein CASSLRQGSYEQYF.

V is TRBV7-7 and J is TRBJ2-1; D is ambiguous. Trimming removed 5 bases from V and 7 bases from J, with 15 bases in between. Germline V gene lookup returns CDR1 SSHAT and CDR2 FNYEAQ (reference sequence). This CDR3 is 14 amino acids long. DNA for the CDR3: TGTGCCAGCAGCCCTACCTCGCTAGGGAATGAGCAGTTCTTC. Encoded protein: CASSPTSLGNEQFF.

V usage is TRBV10-2 and J usage is TRBJ2-1; tentatively, D is TRBD2 (6 bases). CDR3 length: 18 residues. Deletions cut 0 bases from V and 0 bases from J, with 15 bases between. Germline V gives CDR1 WSHSY, CDR2 SAAADI. CDR3 bases: TGCGCCAGCAGTGAGTCGTTACTCGGGGGAAACTCCTACAATGAGCAGTTCTTC. Its translation is CASSESLLGGNSYNEQFF.

V and J are TRBV6-5 and TRBJ2-3; D uncertain. V lost 7 bases, J lost 2 bases, and 13 bases lay in between. The CDR3 is 14 residues long. The germline V gene has CDR1 MNHEY and CDR2 SVGAGI. CDR3 protein: CASKLGSVTDTQYF. CDR3 in DNA: TGTGCCAGCAAGCTTGGATCCGTCACAGATACGCAGTATTTT.

This chain joins TRBV27 and TRBJ2-7; TRBD2 might be the D (7 bases). Germline loops: CDR1 MNHEY, CDR2 SMNVEV (reference sequence). The V end was cut by 6 bases, the J end by 2 bases, with 20 bases between. The CDR3 totals 16 residues. CDR3 in DNA: TGTGCCAGCAGGTTAGGGCGAGGGGGAGGGCCCTACGAGCAGTACTTC. This encodes CASRLGRGGGPYEQYF.

CDR3 sequence reads: CASSSTGTYSNQPQHF. The CDR3 region has the DNA TGTGCCAGTAGCTCGACAGGTACATATAGCAATCAGCCCCAGCATTTT. This chain links TRBV19 with TRBJ1-5; D may be TRBD1 (6 bases). From germline, CDR1 is LNHDA and CDR2 SQIVND (reference sequence). Trimming took 6 bases from V and 0 from J, leaving 15 bases between them. The CDR3 covers 16 residues. The full variable domain, rest sourced from reference TRBV19 and TRBJ1-5, is DGGITQSPKYLFRKEGQNVTLSCEQNLNHDAMYWYRQDPGQGLRLIYYSQIVNDFQKGDIAEGYSVSREKKESFPLTVTSAQKNPTAFYLCASSSTGTYSNQPQHFGDGTRLSIL.

The chain combines TRBV7-8 with TRBJ1-4; 9 nucleotides match TRBD1. This CDR3 has 15 amino acids. V was clipped by 5 bases and J by 7 bases; unmatched bases: 8. Germline V CDR1 and CDR2: SGHVS, FQNEAQ. CDR3 amino acids: CASSPNRQGGEKLFF. CDR3 DNA sequence: TGTGCCAGCAGCCCAAATAGACAGGGGGGTGAAAAACTGTTTTTT.

J is TRBJ2-7 and V is TRBV10-3; D might be TRBD1 (5 bases). Germline V lookup: CDR1 ENHRY, CDR2 SYGVKD. CDR3 size: 12 residues. V gave up 6 bases and J gave up 9 bases, with 15 bases separating them. The CDR3 spells CAIRLRDSVQYF. The CDR3 bases are TGTGCCATCAGACTCAGGGATTCGGTGCAGTACTTC.

The chain employs TRBV6-1 and TRBJ2-1, with 14 bases identical to TRBD2. The CDR3 runs to 16 residues. The V segment lost 1 base and the J segment 7 bases; nucleotides outside the gene matches: 3. CDR1 is MNHNS and CDR2 is SASEGT in the germline V gene. The CDR3 here is CASSEGGLAGDNEQFF. The DNA for the CDR3 is TGTGCCAGCAGTGAAGGGGGACTAGCGGGAGATAATGAGCAGTTCTTC.

This chain links TRBV27 with TRBJ2-7; TRBD1 matches at 9 bases. CDR1 is MNHEY, CDR2 SMNVEV, per germline (reference sequence). Trimming at V came to 5 bases and at J to 3 bases, leaving 5 bases not matched to a gene. The CDR3 sequence is 14 residues long. CDR3 residues: CASSPRQGGYEQYF. The CDR3 DNA reads as TGTGCCAGCAGTCCCCGACAGGGGGGCTACGAGCAGTACTTC.

The chain has TRBV28 and TRBJ2-5; D may be TRBD2 (6 bases). The J call may be wrong; the DNA end is better matched by TRBJ2-7. Germline CDR1 and CDR2: MDHEN and SYDVKM. CDR3 size: 15 residues. CDR3 sequence: CASSSGGVGSYEQYF. The CDR3 DNA reads as TGTGCCAGCAGTTCCGGGGGAGTAGGGTCCTACGAGCAGTACTTC.

J is TRBJ1-1 and V is TRBV29-1; D possibly corresponds to TRBD1 (5 bases). Trimming pared 4 bases from V and 1 base from J, leaving 10 bases between. The germline V gene has CDR1 SQVTM and CDR2 ANQGSEA. The CDR3 is 13 residues long. The DNA for the CDR3 is TGCAGCGTTGGAAGGGACGGGAACACTGAAGCTTTCTTT. Its translation: CSVGRDGNTEAFF.

The rearrangement joins TRBV11-2 to TRBJ2-2, with 8 bases lining up with TRBD1. The J segment lost 7 bases and the V segment lost 1 base, leaving 2 bases of the junction unmatched. This CDR3 comprises 14 residues. Germline V gene lookup returns CDR1 SGHAT and CDR2 FQNNGV. Written as DNA, the CDR3 is TGTGCCAGCAGCTTAGCAGGGGGCGGCGGGGAGCTGTTTTTT. Protein sequence: CASSLAGGGGELFF.

The CDR3 is CASSLETGAGYEQYF. CDR3 bases: TGTGCCAGCAGCTTAGAGACAGGGGCGGGCTACGAGCAGTACTTC. V and J are TRBV7-2 and TRBJ2-7; 8 nucleotides line up with TRBD1. V shed 1 base and J 3 bases; nucleotides not matched to a gene: 5. Germline V gene data show CDR1 as SGHTA and CDR2 as FQGNSA. This CDR3 comprises 15 residues. The variable domain in full, completed from reference TRBV7-2 and TRBJ2-7, reads GAGVSQSPSNKVTEKGKDVELRCDPISGHTALYWYRQSLGQGLEFLIYFQGNSAPDKSGLPSDRFSAERTGGSVSTLTIQRTQQEDSAVYLCASSLETGAGYEQYFGPGTRLTVT.

The V gene is TRBV6-5, the J gene TRBJ2-3, with TRBD2 matching over 9 bases. V shed 8 bases, J shed 5 bases, and the junction held 11 bases outside the gene matches. Germline V gene data show CDR1 as MNHEY and CDR2 as SVGAGI. The CDR3 length is 15 residues. The CDR3 bases are TGTGCCAGCCGATCTGGGGCGGGAGGGCAAGATACGCAGTATTTT. This gives the protein CASRSGAGGQDTQYF.

The chain employs TRBV28 and TRBJ1-1; maybe TRBD1 (6 bases). V was shortened by 6 bases and J by 1 base, with 18 bases between the two germline ends. Germline-derived CDR1 and CDR2 are MDHEN and SYDVKM. This CDR3 is 16 amino acids long. CDR3 sequence: CASRETGRGANTEAFF. CDR3 in DNA: TGTGCCAGCAGAGAAACCGGCCGGGGGGCGAACACTGAAGCTTTCTTT. The variable domain in full, with the rest retrieved from reference TRBV28 and TRBJ1-1, is DVKVTQSSRYLVKRTGEKVFLECVQDMDHENMFWYRQDPGLGLRLIYFSYDVKMKEKGDIPEGYSVSREKKERFSLILESASTNQTSMYLCASRETGRGANTEAFFGQGTRLTVV.

V and J are TRBV11-2 and TRBJ2-7, with unresolved D. V lost 1 base, J lost 4 bases, and 14 bases lay in between. Germline loops: CDR1 SGHAT, CDR2 FQNNGV. The CDR3 loop spans 15 amino acids. CDR3 region: CASSLATLGWYEQYF. CDR3 DNA: TGTGCCAGCAGCTTAGCCACCCTAGGCTGGTACGAGCAGTACTTC.

This chain connects TRBV28 to TRBJ1-6; D is perhaps TRBD1 (5 bases). CDR3 length equals 13 residues. V was clipped by 11 bases and J by 7 bases, with 15 bases between them. CDR1 and CDR2 from the germline V gene are MDHEN and SYDVKM. The DNA for the CDR3 is TGTGCCGGTTCCCGGGACGGCAATTCACCCCTCCACTTT. It encodes CAGSRDGNSPLHF.

CDR3 coding DNA: TGTGCCAGCAGTCCTCGACTAGCGGGAGCAGTCGTCAATGAGCAGTTCTTC. Protein: CASSPRLAGAVVNEQFF. This chain joins TRBV13 and TRBJ2-1; 12 bases line up with TRBD2. The germline CDR1 and CDR2 sequences are PRHDT and FYEKMQ (reference sequence). This CDR3 has 17 amino acids. V was clipped by 6 bases and J by 6 bases; unmatched bases: 12.

For this clone: The identical CDR3 is also encoded by other nucleotide sequences in the sample. V is TRBV5-1 and J is TRBJ1-5; no reliable D call. Per germline, CDR1 SGHRS and CDR2 YFSETQ. Between the trimmed V and J ends, which lost 0 bases and 1 base, there was a span of 8 bases. The CDR3 is 15 residues long. DNA of the CDR3: TGCGCCAGCAGCTTGGGGGGAGACAGCAATCAGCCCCAGCATTTT. It encodes CASSLGGDSNQPQHF.

The V and J genes are TRBV6-1 and TRBJ1-1; 9 positions agree with TRBD1. Germline values: CDR1 MNHNS, CDR2 SASEGT. Losses at the gene ends were 7 bases for V and 6 bases for J; bases not matched to a gene: 9. This CDR3 comprises 14 residues. In DNA form, the CDR3 reads TGTGCCAGCAATAGACAGGGGGGAGGTCCTGAAGCTTTCTTT. Its protein is CASNRQGGGPEAFF.

CDR3 DNA sequence: TGTGCCAGCAGTGTCCAGGAGACCCAGTACTTC. This sequence encodes CASSVQETQYF. The chain has TRBV2 and TRBJ2-5; D gene ambiguous. This CDR3 is built from 11 residues. V lost 4 bases to trimming and J lost 5 bases, with 5 bases between them. Per germline, CDR1 SNHLY and CDR2 FYNNEI.